This T cell receptor beta chain appears in the sequencing data of a study of control samples from healthy donors and cancer patients (dated by TCRdb to 2019 to 2021). CDR1 is given as MGHDK and CDR2 as SYGVNS, both from the germline V gene. The CDR3 runs 17 amino acids, cysteine and phenylalanine included. The entry retains the CDR3 DNA only, 51 bases that are in frame from base 1. V is trimmed back by 4 bases and J by 4 bases, and the junction contains 14 bases that no gene match accounts for. This clone was seen a single time. No cognate antigen has been identified for it. No base quality information exists; no much larger clone differs at one position. The library was obtained by the immunoSEQ multiplex PCR assay. The clones in this table, taken by TCRdb from immuneACCESS, are in-frame only. Not every clone is retained; where verified, under half of the shortfall comes from an unresolved V gene, and the cause of the rest is unknown. This sample comprises about 89,000 clones, 85% to 90% of them detected only once. Clones ranked in the top ten supply around 2.1% of the sample.

The rearranged chain carries TRBV25-1 and TRBJ2-7; TRBD1 aligns with 9 central bases. Sequencing input: blood. The clonotype was recovered from a woman in her forties in good health. The CDR3 is CASSASPPGQGRYEQYF. The DNA sequence follows: TGTGCCAGCAGTGCAAGTCCTCCGGGACAGGGTCGGTACGAGCAGTACTTC.